Following are 25 T cell receptor beta chains from one sample sequenced in a study of blood T cell repertoires in COVID-19. Using immunoSEQ multiplex PCR, the repertoire was profiled, and TCRdb retains in-frame clones only, with some absent. The sample holds 190,000 or so clones, around four fifths seen once. Sequenced sample: peripheral blood. The receptors were gathered from a man between 60 and 75 years old with COVID-19, enrolled during active disease.

The chain carries TRBV5-1 and TRBJ1-4; possible D gene TRBD1, 6 bases. There are 14 residues in the CDR3. The germline V gene has CDR1 SGHRS and CDR2 YFSETQ. Trimming took off 4 bases at V and 10 bases at J, with 17 bases between the two ends. The CDR3 DNA is TGCGCCAGCAGCGCCGGGACAACGAGTGGAAAACTGTTTTTT. It codes for CASSAGTTSGKLFF.

This clone showed up just a few times. The rearrangement uses TRBV5-1 and TRBJ2-3; D unclear. CDR3 length: 12 residues. With 4 bases removed from V and 0 bases from J, the gap between germline ends came to 3 bases. CDR1 is SGHRS and CDR2 is YFSETQ in the germline V gene. CDR3 in amino acids: CASSLSTDTQYF. CDR3 coding DNA: TGCGCCAGCAGCCTTAGCACAGATACGCAGTATTTT. Supplemented by reference TRBV5-1 and TRBJ2-3, the full variable domain reads KAGVTQTPRYLIKTRGQQVTLSCSPISGHRSVSWYQQTPGQGLQFLFEYFSETQRNKGNFPGRFSGRQFSNSRSEMNVSTLELGDSALYLCASSLSTDTQYFGPGTRLTVL.

This chain connects TRBV29-1 to TRBJ2-1, with 8 nucleotides matching TRBD2. Germline V CDR1 and CDR2: SQVTM, ANQGSEA. J was trimmed by 9 bases and V by 7 bases; bases with no gene match: 11. The CDR3 has 13 residues. This CDR3 reads CSASAGEFGEQFF. In nucleotides, the CDR3 is TGCAGCGCCTCAGCGGGAGAATTTGGTGAGCAGTTCTTC.

The gene calls are TRBV5-4 and TRBJ2-7; 7 nucleotides line up with TRBD1. This CDR3 has 16 amino acids. V gave up 0 bases and J gave up 0 bases; unmatched junction bases: 6. CDR1 is SGHNT, CDR2 YYREEE, per germline (reference sequence). The DNA for the CDR3 is TGTGCCAGCAGCTTGGGGGCCGGGACAGCCTCCTACGAGCAGTACTTC. Translated: CASSLGAGTASYEQYF.

J is TRBJ1-3 and V is TRBV7-2; D uncertain. V lost 5 bases and J lost 4, with 15 bases in between. The CDR3 is made up of 15 amino acids. Germline CDR1 reads SGHTA; CDR2 reads FQGNSA. DNA for the CDR3: TGTGCCAGCAGCCCCCGAGGCCCTTCGGGAAACACCATATATTTT. It encodes CASSPRGPSGNTIYF. The variable domain in full, with the rest retrieved from reference TRBV7-2 and TRBJ1-3, is GAGVSQSPSNKVTEKGKDVELRCDPISGHTALYWYRQSLGQGLEFLIYFQGNSAPDKSGLPSDRFSAERTGGSVSTLTIQRTQQEDSAVYLCASSPRGPSGNTIYFGEGSWLTVV.

V usage is TRBV4-1 and J usage is TRBJ2-2; tentatively, D is TRBD1 (6 bases). CDR3 length: 17 residues. Trimming cost V 2 bases and J 0 bases, with 13 bases left between them. Per germline, CDR1 MGHRA and CDR2 YSYEKL. The CDR3 DNA reads TGCGCCAGCAGCCAAATCACAGGGTTAACGAACACCGGGGAGCTGTTTTTT. It specifies CASSQITGLTNTGELFF.

This chain connects TRBV7-2 to TRBJ1-2, with a possible D match to TRBD1 (5 bases). V lost 1 base and J 4 bases, leaving 10 bases between the germline ends. Germline values: CDR1 SGHTA, CDR2 FQGNSA. CDR3 length: 14 residues. The chain's CDR3 is CASSLGQTSYGYTF. The CDR3 coding sequence is TGTGCCAGCAGCTTAGGACAGACTTCCTATGGCTACACCTTC.

The chain couples TRBV14 to TRBJ1-1; D is ambiguous. CDR3 length equals 13 residues. The V and J ends lost 4 bases and 9 bases respectively, with 15 bases between them. CDR1 is SGHDN, CDR2 FVKESK, per germline. The DNA of the CDR3 is TGTGCCAGCAGCCCCTTTCGGGAGGCTCAAGCTTTCTTT. Translating gives CASSPFREAQAFF. Combining the CDR3 with reference TRBV14 and TRBJ1-1 gives the whole variable domain EAGVTQFPSHSVIEKGQTVTLRCDPISGHDNLYWYRRVMGKEIKFLLHFVKESKQDESGMPNNRFLAERTGGTYSTLKVQPAELEDSGVYFCASSPFREAQAFFGQGTRLTVV.

This chain uses TRBV7-6 with TRBJ2-1; TRBD1 matches at 11 bases. CDR1 and CDR2 from the germline V gene are SGHVS and FNYEAQ. The CDR3 is made up of 14 amino acids. V shed 4 bases and J 9 bases; nucleotides not matched to a gene: 5. The CDR3 sequence is CASSSRTGGGEQFF. The CDR3 DNA follows: TGTGCCAGCAGCTCCAGGACAGGGGGCGGTGAGCAGTTCTTC.

A remark on this clone: At one end, the junction sequence differs from germline, possibly due to a read error. This chain uses TRBV10-3 with TRBJ1-1; 7 bases map to TRBD1. The germline CDR1 and CDR2 sequences are ENHRY and SYGVKD. There are 14 residues in the CDR3. CDR3 in DNA: TGTGCCATCAGTATGTCCGGGACAGTCTCTGACGCTTTCTTT. Translated: CAISMSGTVSDAFF.

This chain connects TRBV3-1 (or the pseudogene TRBV3-2) to TRBJ1-2, with D uncertain. The V end lost 6 bases, the J end lost 1 base, and 15 bases lay between the germline ends. The germline gives CDR1 LGHDT, CDR2 YNNKEL (reference sequence). The length of the CDR3 is 15 residues. The CDR3 bases are TGTGCCAGCAGACCTTTGGGCCCTTATAACTATGGCTACACCTTC. This sequence encodes CASRPLGPYNYGYTF.

V usage is TRBV25-1 and J usage is TRBJ1-3; no reliable D call. In germline, CDR1 is MGHDK, CDR2 SYGVNS. The germline V and J ends were trimmed by 5 bases and 2 bases, with 4 bases remaining between them. The CDR3 is made up of 12 amino acids. The CDR3 nucleotides read TGTGCCAGCAGTTCTCCTGGAAACACCATATATTTT. Translated: CASSSPGNTIYF.

The CDR3 is CASSREQGPYGYTF. CDR3 nucleotides: TGTGCCAGCAGCCGAGAACAGGGTCCCTATGGCTACACCTTC. V usage is TRBV7-8 and J usage is TRBJ1-2; D is perhaps TRBD1 (6 bases). This CDR3 is 14 amino acids long. Germline V gives CDR1 SGHVS, CDR2 FQNEAQ. Trimming shortened V by 5 bases and J by 4 bases, and 14 bases separated the two germline ends.

The rearrangement links TRBV4-2 to TRBJ1-1; D is perhaps TRBD1 (5 bases). V dropped 4 bases and J dropped 7 bases, with 10 bases sitting between them. The CDR3 is 12 amino acids. The V gene's germline CDR1 is LGHNA and CDR2 YNFKEQ. The DNA of the CDR3 is TGTGCCAGCAGCCCGGCGACAGATGAAGCTTTCTTT. Its protein is CASSPATDEAFF.

The chain uses TRBV5-6 and TRBJ1-5; the match to TRBD1 covers 7 bases. The trim removed 4 bases at V and 2 bases at J, leaving 6 bases unmatched. The CDR3 runs 15 residues. Germline V CDR1 and CDR2: SGHDT, YYEEEE. This chain's CDR3 is CASSRLRGRNQPQHF. DNA for the CDR3: TGTGCCAGCAGCCGATTAAGGGGGCGCAATCAGCCCCAGCATTTT. Full variable domain (rest looked up from reference TRBV5-6 and TRBJ1-5): DAGVTQSPTHLIKTRGQQVTLRCSPKSGHDTVSWYQQALGQGPQFIFQYYEEEERQRGNFPDRFSGHQFPNYSSELNVNALLLGDSALYLCASSRLRGRNQPQHFGDGTRLSIL.

The chain couples TRBV9 to TRBJ1-6; tentative D call: TRBD1 (5 bases). CDR1 is SGDLS and CDR2 is YYNGEE in the germline V gene. The CDR3 consists of 15 residues. Trimming cost V 4 bases and J 6 bases, with 14 bases left between them. The CDR3 loop is CASSIQGMGNSPLHF. The CDR3 DNA sequence: TGTGCCAGCAGCATCCAGGGTATGGGTAATTCACCCCTCCACTTT.

In nucleotides, the CDR3 is TGTGCCAGCAGTTCTCTGGGGCGGGGTATTAACTATGGCTACACCTTC. This encodes CASSSLGRGINYGYTF. The J gene is TRBJ1-2, the V gene TRBV28; tentatively, D is TRBD1 (5 bases). Germline V gene sequence: CDR1 MDHEN, CDR2 SYDVKM. The CDR3 spans 16 residues. With 4 bases removed from V and 1 base from J, the gap between germline ends came to 16 bases.

This sequence joins TRBV19 and TRBJ2-2; TRBD2 is a possible D gene (5 bases). Germline-derived CDR1 and CDR2 are LNHDA and SQIVND (reference sequence). CDR3 length equals 15 residues. Trimming stripped 6 bases from V and 0 bases from J, with 11 bases between. In DNA form, the CDR3 reads TGTGCCAGTAGGCTGAGCGGTACGAACACCGGGGAGCTGTTTTTT. Its translation is CASRLSGTNTGELFF. Full variable domain (rest looked up from reference TRBV19 and TRBJ2-2): DGGITQSPKYLFRKEGQNVTLSCEQNLNHDAMYWYRQDPGQGLRLIYYSQIVNDFQKGDIAEGYSVSREKKESFPLTVTSAQKNPTAFYLCASRLSGTNTGELFFGEGSRLTVL.

V gene TRBV18 combines with J gene TRBJ1-6; D is unclear. CDR1 KGHSH and CDR2 LQKENI come from the germline V gene. The germline V and J ends were trimmed by 0 bases and 9 bases, with 12 bases remaining between them. The CDR3 spans 15 residues. The chain's CDR3 is CASSPPLTGSSPLHF. The CDR3 DNA reads as TGTGCCAGCTCACCACCCCTTACGGGTAGTTCACCCCTCCACTTT.

The chain uses TRBV29-1 and TRBJ1-5; D is possibly TRBD1 (5 bases). This CDR3 has 13 amino acids. Germline CDR1 SQVTM, CDR2 ANQGSEA. Trimming shortened V by 4 bases and J by 5 bases, and 12 bases separated the two germline ends. CDR3 sequence (DNA): TGCAGCGTTGCCGGCAGGGCGGATCAGCCCCAGCATTTT. Translated: CSVAGRADQPQHF.

In the case of this clone: Other nucleotide sequences in the sample specify the same CDR3. This chain uses TRBV30 with TRBJ1-5, with D unresolved. The CDR3 extends over 13 amino acids. Per germline, CDR1 GTSNPN and CDR2 SVGIG (reference sequence). Trimming left V 0 bases short and J 2 bases short, with 5 bases between. The CDR3 nucleotides are TGTGCCTGGAGTGTCCGGGGCAATCAGCCCCAGCATTTT. Protein sequence: CAWSVRGNQPQHF.

This clone occurred once. V gene TRBV6-1 combines with J gene TRBJ2-7; 7 nucleotides agree with TRBD1. Per the germline V gene, CDR1 is MNHNS and CDR2 is SASEGT. CDR3 size: 14 residues. V lost 0 bases to trimming and J lost 5 bases; unmatched junction nucleotides: 4. CDR3 loop: CASSEAGGIDEQYF. For the CDR3, the DNA is TGTGCCAGCAGTGAAGCAGGGGGCATCGACGAGCAGTACTTC.

V is TRBV18 and J is TRBJ1-2; no definite D call. The V and J ends lost 2 bases and 2 bases respectively, with 12 bases between them. Germline V gene data show CDR1 as KGHSH and CDR2 as LQKENI. The CDR3 totals 15 residues. CDR3 sequence: CASSPDITGNYGYTF. The CDR3 region has the DNA TGTGCCAGCTCACCAGATATAACGGGAAACTATGGCTACACCTTC.

J is TRBJ2-7 and V is TRBV7-2, with 8 bases fitting TRBD1. CDR3 size: 15 residues. V gave up 5 bases and J gave up 0 bases; unmatched junction bases: 6. Germline loops: CDR1 SGHTA, CDR2 FQGNSA. The CDR3 reads CASSKGGTGSYEQYF. CDR3 coding DNA: TGTGCCAGCAGCAAAGGGGGGACAGGCTCCTACGAGCAGTACTTC. Complete variable domain (other parts from reference TRBV7-2 and TRBJ2-7): GAGVSQSPSNKVTEKGKDVELRCDPISGHTALYWYRQSLGQGLEFLIYFQGNSAPDKSGLPSDRFSAERTGGSVSTLTIQRTQQEDSAVYLCASSKGGTGSYEQYFGPGTRLTVT.

The chain employs TRBV6-6 and TRBJ1-6; no reliable D call. Germline loops: CDR1 MNHNY, CDR2 SVGAGI (reference sequence). This CDR3 is 16 amino acids long. The germline V and J ends were trimmed by 6 bases and 0 bases, with 12 bases remaining between them. The CDR3 is CASSFDFRSYNSPLHF. DNA of the CDR3: TGTGCCAGCAGCTTCGACTTCCGCTCCTATAATTCACCCCTCCACTTT.